Listed below are T cell receptor beta chains from one sample, sequenced in a study of shared clonotypes between healthy human individuals. Only in-frame clones appear in the TCRdb table, and some are missing; sequencing was by immunoSEQ multiplex PCR. The data contain almost 700,000 clones, under 95% of them singletons. Material for sequencing was naive CD8+ T cells sorted from blood. The receptors stem from a man aged 25-45 years in good health. Both conserved end residues are part of each CDR3. D genes are given only for firm matches. Expanded clones get a size class; other rows say once, few or many, or leave the size out.

TRBJ2-1 TRBV12-5 . . 14 CASGLATRRNEQFF TGTGCTAGTGGTTTGGCTACACGGCGGAATGAGCAGTTCTTC
TRBJ2-1 TRBV18 . TRBD2 17 CASSPGLAGVNYNEQFF TGTGCCAGCTCACCCGGACTAGCGGGAGTTAACTACAATGAGCAGTTCTTC
TRBJ2-7 TRBV28 . . 12 CASGGRSYEQYF TGCGCGAGTGGGGGTAGGTCCTACGAGCAGTACTTC
TRBJ2-7 TRBV6-5 . TRBD1 15 CASSYLQGALYEQYF TGTGCCAGCAGTTATCTACAGGGGGCGCTCTACGAGCAGTACTTC
TRBJ2-7 TRBV4-1 . . 15 CASSPSPGAHYEQYF TGCGCCAGCAGTCCGAGTCCGGGAGCCCATTACGAGCAGTACTTC
TRBJ2-7 TRBV9 . TRBD1 15 CASSPAGTESYEQYF TGTGCCAGCAGCCCCGCCGGGACAGAGTCGTACGAGCAGTACTTC
TRBJ2-7 TRBV7-9 . TRBD2 13 CASSLSGSYEQYF TGTGCCAGCAGCTTGAGCGGGAGCTACGAGCAGTACTTC
TRBJ2-7 TRBV27 . . 15 CASSLGPGEVYEQYF TGTGCCAGCAGTTTAGGGCCCGGGGAGGTCTACGAGCAGTACTTC
TRBJ2-4 TRBV7-9 . TRBD1 16 CASSETQGAMIDIQYF TGTGCCAGCAGCGAGACACAGGGGGCTATGATAGACATTCAGTACTTC
TRBJ2-2 TRBV28 . . 13 CAIKTAYTGELFF TGTGCCATAAAAACAGCGTACACCGGGGAGCTGTTTTTT
TRBJ2-7 TRBV5-1 . TRBD1 15 CASSLVGTGVNEQYF TGCGCCAGCAGCTTGGTAGGGACAGGGGTAAACGAGCAGTACTTC
TRBJ1-4 TRBV28 . . 16 CASSLTLQGTNEKLFF TGTGCCAGCAGTTTAACCTTACAAGGAACTAATGAAAAACTGTTTTTT
TRBJ2-1 TRBV2 once TRBD2 16 CASSEVSSGTYNEQFF TGTGCCAGCAGTGAAGTGTCTAGCGGGACCTACAATGAGCAGTTCTTC
TRBJ2-7 TRBV5-1 once . 14 CASSLDGGSYEQYF TGCGCCAGCAGCTTGGACGGGGGATCCTACGAGCAGTACTTC
TRBJ1-2 TRBV9 . . 13 CASTLGTDYGYTF TGTGCCAGCACCCTCGGGACCGACTATGGCTACACCTTC
TRBJ2-3 TRBV6-1 . TRBD2 14 CASKLAGDPDTQYF TGTGCCAGTAAACTAGCGGGAGACCCAGATACGCAGTATTTT
TRBJ2-7 TRBV6-6 . TRBD1 14 CASSDGQGAGEQYF TGTGCCAGCAGTGACGGACAGGGGGCAGGCGAGCAGTACTTC
TRBJ1-2 TRBV7-9 . TRBD1 14 CASTSPGGGYGYTF TGTGCCAGCACCTCGCCAGGGGGTGGGTATGGCTACACCTTC
TRBJ2-7 TRBV5-1 . . 13 CASSLYSGREQYF TGCGCCAGCAGCTTGTACAGCGGACGGGAGCAGTACTTC
TRBJ1-2 TRBV7-9 . . 16 CASSPQTGRTNYGYTF TGTGCCAGCAGCCCCCAAACAGGGCGTACTAACTATGGCTACACCTTC
TRBJ2-1 TRBV7-3 . TRBD1 14 CASSLDDRDNEQFF TGTGCCAGCAGCTTAGACGACAGGGACAATGAGCAGTTCTTC
TRBJ1-4 TRBV28 once TRBD1 14 CAGSLRGRREKLFF TGTGCCGGGAGCCTCAGGGGGCGCAGGGAAAAACTGTTTTTT
TRBJ2-2 TRBV9 . . 17 CASSVARSGPNTGELFF TGTGCCAGCAGCGTAGCACGCTCGGGACCGAACACCGGGGAGCTGTTTTTT
TRBJ2-1 TRBV10-3 . . 12 CAIISSYNEQFF TGTGCCATCATAAGCTCCTACAATGAGCAGTTCTTC
TRBJ2-1 TRBV19 . TRBD2 16 CASSILLAGGNNEQFF TGTGCCAGTAGTATCCTCCTAGCGGGAGGGAACAATGAGCAGTTCTTC
TRBJ2-5 TRBV25-1 once TRBD2 14 CASSGGSGEETQYF TGTGCCAGCAGTGGAGGTAGCGGGGAAGAGACCCAGTACTTC
TRBJ1-2 TRBV6-5 . . 15 CASSPPPAGLNGYTF TGTGCCAGCAGTCCCCCCCCGGCAGGATTAAATGGCTACACCTTC
TRBJ1-1 TRBV9 . TRBD1 16 CASSRGTGGTSTEAFF TGTGCCAGCAGCCGGGGGACAGGGGGCACGAGCACTGAAGCTTTCTTT
TRBJ2-3 TRBV10-1 . TRBD2 19 CASSESGGVAAYKADTQYF TGCGCCAGCAGTGAGTCGGGAGGGGTAGCGGCCTACAAGGCAGATACGCAGTATTTT
TRBJ2-7 TRBV7-9 . TRBD2 15 CASSRLAAAVHEQYF TGTGCCAGCAGCCGGCTAGCGGCCGCGGTCCACGAGCAGTACTTC
TRBJ2-5 TRBV27 . . 16 CASSLSPRRGEETQYF TGTGCCAGCAGTTTATCACCACGCAGGGGGGAAGAGACCCAGTACTTC
TRBJ2-5 TRBV27 . TRBD2 15 CASSPLTSGIETQYF TGTGCCAGCAGTCCGTTGACTAGCGGGATTGAGACCCAGTACTTC
TRBJ2-2 TRBV15 . TRBD2 16 CATSTEREGYTGELFF TGTGCCACCAGCACGGAGCGGGAGGGCTACACCGGGGAGCTGTTTTTT
TRBJ2-1 TRBV4-3 . TRBD2 15 CASSQAGLGGPEQFF TGCGCCAGCAGCCAAGCAGGCCTGGGAGGGCCTGAGCAGTTCTTC
TRBJ2-2 TRBV10-2 . . 12 CASLGDTGELFF TGCGCCAGCCTGGGGGACACCGGGGAGCTGTTTTTT
TRBJ1-1 TRBV28 . . 14 CASSFEVRDTEAFF TGTGCCAGCAGTTTTGAGGTACGGGACACTGAAGCTTTCTTT
TRBJ1-4 TRBV14 . TRBD1 16 CASSQGGQGLDEKLFF TGTGCCAGCAGCCAAGGGGGACAGGGGCTGGATGAAAAACTGTTTTTT
TRBJ2-7 TRBV7-2 . . 12 CASSSVSYEQYF TGTGCCAGCAGCTCAGTTTCCTACGAGCAGTACTTC
TRBJ1-2 TRBV6-6 . . 16 CASSYIPADRNYGYTF TGTGCCAGCAGTTACATCCCGGCAGACAGAAACTATGGCTACACCTTC
TRBJ2-5 TRBV15 . TRBD2 17 CATSRVITGGSPETQYF TGTGCCACCAGCAGAGTGATCACGGGAGGGTCCCCAGAGACCCAGTACTTC
TRBJ2-7 TRBV10-2 . . 12 CATTGLFYEQYF TGCGCCACCACGGGACTCTTCTACGAGCAGTACTTC
TRBJ2-7 TRBV27 . . 14 CASSLVAGEYEQYF TGTGCCAGCAGTTTGGTAGCAGGGGAGTACGAGCAGTACTTC
TRBJ2-2 TRBV7-6 . TRBD1 15 CASSPTGGAAGELFF TGTGCCAGCAGCCCGACAGGGGGCGCTGCCGGGGAGCTGTTTTTT
TRBJ2-5 TRBV7-2 . . 16 CASSSDLNANQETQYF TGTGCCAGCAGCTCCGATCTCAATGCCAACCAAGAGACCCAGTACTTC
TRBJ2-1 TRBV29-1 . . 13 CSVQDTTYNEQFF TGCAGCGTCCAGGACACCACCTACAATGAGCAGTTCTTC
TRBJ1-4 TRBV28 . . 15 CASSFTAATNEKLFF TGTGCCAGCAGTTTCACGGCCGCAACTAATGAAAAACTGTTTTTT
TRBJ2-3 TRBV18 . TRBD2 18 CASSPGLAGSFFTDTQYF TGTGCCAGCTCACCAGGACTAGCGGGATCGTTTTTTACAGATACGCAGTATTTT
TRBJ2-7 TRBV6-1 . . 16 CASSEGAVLSSYEQYF TGTGCCAGCAGCGAAGGTGCCGTTCTGAGCTCCTACGAGCAGTACTTC
TRBJ2-7 TRBV5-1 . . 14 CASSLAGESYEQYF TGCGCCAGCAGCTTGGCCGGGGAGAGCTACGAGCAGTACTTC
TRBJ1-2 TRBV27 . TRBD1 14 CASSHRQGAQGYTF TGTGCCAGCAGTCATCGACAGGGTGCTCAGGGCTACACCTTC
TRBJ2-7 TRBV11-2 once TRBD2 14 CASSLGLYSYEQYF TGTGCCAGCAGCTTGGGACTATACTCCTACGAGCAGTACTTC
TRBJ2-1 TRBV13 . TRBD2 15 CASSPMAGGYNEQFF TGTGCCAGCAGCCCGATGGCGGGAGGTTATAATGAGCAGTTCTTC
TRBJ2-1 TRBV7-2 . . 14 CASSLALSSPEQFF TGTGCCAGCAGCTTAGCGCTTAGCAGCCCTGAGCAGTTCTTC
TRBJ1-1 TRBV7-2 . . 14 CASSLATHRTEAFF TGTGCCAGCAGCTTAGCGACCCATCGGACTGAAGCTTTCTTT
TRBJ2-7 TRBV27 . . 15 CASSLSGGAYYEQYF TGTGCCAGCAGTTTATCGGGGGGAGCATACTACGAGCAGTACTTC
TRBJ2-1 TRBV5-4 . . 18 CASSFNLGPGQLANEQFF TGTGCCAGCAGCTTTAATTTAGGTCCCGGACAGCTGGCTAATGAGCAGTTCTTC
TRBJ2-1 TRBV6-5 . . 16 CASSYGGEPLYNEQFF TGTGCCAGCAGTTACGGCGGCGAGCCCCTCTACAATGAGCAGTTCTTC